The T cell receptor (beta chain) under discussion was sequenced for a study of cytomegalovirus exposure and HLA in healthy donors. Findings and limits, study-wide: Presence/absence analyses took donor sequencing depth as roughly uniform. A later analysis showed TCR association rates differing by HLA locus, peaking at DRB1 and lowest at HLA-C. In a later analysis, a genetic analysis reported fewer productive-TCR N-insertions in an Asian-associated ancestry cluster than the cohort average.

This PCR relied on a set of 60 Vbeta primers and 13 Jbeta primers. Assay: immunoSEQ multiplex PCR; the TCRdb copy retains only in-frame clones and omits some. The table records 100,000 to 150,000 clones, around four fifths of them present only once. A single count supports this clone. What it binds is not known. The CDR3 is made up of 14 amino acids. Trimming stripped 3 bases from V and 0 bases from J, with 8 bases between. From germline, CDR1 is MNHNS and CDR2 SASEGT. This sequence joins TRBV6-1 and TRBJ1-1; D is unresolved. The sequence was obtained from a woman in her thirties or forties in good health and CMV-seropositive. Sequences were obtained from PBMCs. The chain's CDR3 is CASSESTLNTEAFF. In DNA form, the CDR3 reads TGTGCCAGCAGTGAGTCTACCCTGAACACTGAAGCTTTCTTT.